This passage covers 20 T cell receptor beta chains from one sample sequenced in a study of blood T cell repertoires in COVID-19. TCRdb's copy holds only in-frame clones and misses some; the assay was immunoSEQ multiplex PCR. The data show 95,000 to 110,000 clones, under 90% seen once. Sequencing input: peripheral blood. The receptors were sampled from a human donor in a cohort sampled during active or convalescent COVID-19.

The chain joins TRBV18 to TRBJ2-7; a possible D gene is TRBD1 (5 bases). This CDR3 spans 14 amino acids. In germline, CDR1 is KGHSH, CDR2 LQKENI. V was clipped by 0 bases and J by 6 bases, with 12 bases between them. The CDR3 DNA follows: TGTGCCAGCTCACCACCGAGGACATTAAGCGAGCAGTACTTC. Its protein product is CASSPPRTLSEQYF.

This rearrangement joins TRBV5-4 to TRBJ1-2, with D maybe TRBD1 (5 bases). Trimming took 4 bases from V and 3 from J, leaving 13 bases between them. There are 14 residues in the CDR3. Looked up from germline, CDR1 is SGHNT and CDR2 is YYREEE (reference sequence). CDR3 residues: CASSGYPQDYGYTF. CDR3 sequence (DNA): TGTGCCAGCAGCGGATACCCACAGGACTATGGCTACACCTTC.

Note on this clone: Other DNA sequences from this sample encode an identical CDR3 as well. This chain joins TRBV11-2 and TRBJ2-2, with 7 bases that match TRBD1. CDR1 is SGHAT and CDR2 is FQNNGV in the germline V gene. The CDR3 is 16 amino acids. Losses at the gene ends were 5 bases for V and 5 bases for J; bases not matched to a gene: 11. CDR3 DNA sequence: TGTGCCAGCAGCCCGAGGCTAACAGGGGTGACCGGGGAGCTGTTTTTT. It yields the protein CASSPRLTGVTGELFF.

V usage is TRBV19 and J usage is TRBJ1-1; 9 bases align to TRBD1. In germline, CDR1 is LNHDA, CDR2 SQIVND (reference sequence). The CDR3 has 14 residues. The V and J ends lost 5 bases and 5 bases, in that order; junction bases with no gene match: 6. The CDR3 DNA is TGTGCCAGTAGTTGGGGACAGGGAGGGACTGAAGCTTTCTTT. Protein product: CASSWGQGGTEAFF.

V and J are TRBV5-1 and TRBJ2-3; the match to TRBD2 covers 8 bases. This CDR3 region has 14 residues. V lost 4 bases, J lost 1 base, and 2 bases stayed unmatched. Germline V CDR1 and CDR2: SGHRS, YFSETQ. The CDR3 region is CASSPTSGTDTQYF. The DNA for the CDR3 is TGCGCCAGCAGCCCGACTAGCGGCACAGATACGCAGTATTTT.

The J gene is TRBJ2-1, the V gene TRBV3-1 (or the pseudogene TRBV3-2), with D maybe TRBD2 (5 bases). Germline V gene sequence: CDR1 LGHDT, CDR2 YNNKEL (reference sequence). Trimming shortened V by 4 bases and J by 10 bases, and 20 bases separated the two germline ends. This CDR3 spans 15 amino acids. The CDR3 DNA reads TGTGCCAGCAGCCCACAAGATCGGCGGAGGAGAGAGCAGTTCTTC. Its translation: CASSPQDRRRREQFF.

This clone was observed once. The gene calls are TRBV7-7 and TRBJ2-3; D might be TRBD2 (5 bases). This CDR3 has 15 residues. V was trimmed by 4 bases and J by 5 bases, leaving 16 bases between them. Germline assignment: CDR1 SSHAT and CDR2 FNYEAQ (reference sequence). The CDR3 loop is CASSSPGQAGDTQYF. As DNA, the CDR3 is TGTGCCAGCAGCTCCCCCGGGCAGGCGGGAGATACGCAGTATTTT.

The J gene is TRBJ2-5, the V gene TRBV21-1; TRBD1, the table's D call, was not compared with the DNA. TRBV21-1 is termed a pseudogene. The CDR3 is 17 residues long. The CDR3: CASSKHKPWGTEETQYF. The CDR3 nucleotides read TGTGCCAGCAGCAAACATAAACCATGGGGGACAGAAGAGACCCAGTACTTC.

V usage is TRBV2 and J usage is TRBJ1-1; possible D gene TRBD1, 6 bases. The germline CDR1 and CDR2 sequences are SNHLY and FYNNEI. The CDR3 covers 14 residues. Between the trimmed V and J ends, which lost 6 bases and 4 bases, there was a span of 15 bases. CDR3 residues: CASRDDRRSTEAFF. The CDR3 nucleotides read TGTGCCAGCAGGGACGACAGGCGGAGCACTGAAGCTTTCTTT.

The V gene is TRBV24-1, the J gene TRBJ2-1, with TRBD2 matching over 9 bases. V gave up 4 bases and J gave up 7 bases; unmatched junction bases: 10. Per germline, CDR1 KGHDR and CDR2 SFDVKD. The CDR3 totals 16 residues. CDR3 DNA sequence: TGTGCCACCAGTGACCTGGGACTAGCTAAAAGGAATGAGCAGTTCTTC. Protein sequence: CATSDLGLAKRNEQFF.

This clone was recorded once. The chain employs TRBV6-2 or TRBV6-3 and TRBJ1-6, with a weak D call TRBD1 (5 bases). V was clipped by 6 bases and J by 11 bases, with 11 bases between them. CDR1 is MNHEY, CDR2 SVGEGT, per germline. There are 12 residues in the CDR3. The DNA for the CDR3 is TGTGCCAGCAGCTTACAGGTTACACCCCTCCACTTT. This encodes CASSLQVTPLHF.

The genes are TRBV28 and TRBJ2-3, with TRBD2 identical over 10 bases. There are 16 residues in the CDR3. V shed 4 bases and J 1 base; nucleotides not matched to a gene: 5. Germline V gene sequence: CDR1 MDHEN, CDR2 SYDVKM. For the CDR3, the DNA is TGTGCCAGCAGTTCCACTAGCGGGGTGCGCACAGATACGCAGTATTTT. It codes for CASSSTSGVRTDTQYF.

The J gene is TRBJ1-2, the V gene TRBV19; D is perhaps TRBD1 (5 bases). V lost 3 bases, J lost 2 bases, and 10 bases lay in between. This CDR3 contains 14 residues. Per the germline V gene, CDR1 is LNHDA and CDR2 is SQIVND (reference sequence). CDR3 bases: TGTGCCAGTAGTATTTTTCGACAGAACTATGGCTACACCTTC. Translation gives CASSIFRQNYGYTF.

CDR3 region: CASSSGTGGKYEQYF. In DNA form, the CDR3 reads TGTGCCAGTAGTTCCGGGACAGGGGGCAAATACGAGCAGTACTTC. The chain carries TRBV19 and TRBJ2-7; TRBD1 matches at 12 bases. The CDR3 sequence is 15 residues long. CDR1 LNHDA and CDR2 SQIVND come from the germline V gene (reference sequence). V was clipped by 5 bases and J by 4 bases; unmatched bases: 6. The full variable domain, in which reference TRBV19 and TRBJ2-7 provide the parts outside the CDR3, is DGGITQSPKYLFRKEGQNVTLSCEQNLNHDAMYWYRQDPGQGLRLIYYSQIVNDFQKGDIAEGYSVSREKKESFPLTVTSAQKNPTAFYLCASSSGTGGKYEQYFGPGTRLTVT.

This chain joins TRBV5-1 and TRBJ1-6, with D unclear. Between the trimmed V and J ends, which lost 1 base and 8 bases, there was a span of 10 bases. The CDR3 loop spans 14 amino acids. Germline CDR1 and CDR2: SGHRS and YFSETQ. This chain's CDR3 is CASSLLEADSPLHF. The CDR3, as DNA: TGCGCCAGCAGCTTGTTAGAGGCGGATTCACCCCTCCACTTT.

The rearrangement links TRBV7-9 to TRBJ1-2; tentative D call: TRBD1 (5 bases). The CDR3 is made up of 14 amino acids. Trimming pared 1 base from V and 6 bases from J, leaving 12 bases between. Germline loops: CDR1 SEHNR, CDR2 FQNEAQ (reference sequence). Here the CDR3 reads CASSLGGRGDGYTF. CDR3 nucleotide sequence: TGTGCCAGCAGCTTAGGTGGGAGGGGAGATGGCTACACCTTC.

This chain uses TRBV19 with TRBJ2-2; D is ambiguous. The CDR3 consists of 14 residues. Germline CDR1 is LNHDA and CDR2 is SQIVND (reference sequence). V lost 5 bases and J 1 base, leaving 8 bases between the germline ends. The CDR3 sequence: CASSAVLNTGELFF. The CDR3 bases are TGTGCCAGTAGTGCTGTACTGAACACCGGGGAGCTGTTTTTT. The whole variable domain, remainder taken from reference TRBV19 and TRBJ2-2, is DGGITQSPKYLFRKEGQNVTLSCEQNLNHDAMYWYRQDPGQGLRLIYYSQIVNDFQKGDIAEGYSVSREKKESFPLTVTSAQKNPTAFYLCASSAVLNTGELFFGEGSRLTVL.

For the CDR3, the DNA is TGTGCCAGCAGCCAAGAAGGCGACAGTCTGAATGAAAAACTGTTTTTT. Its translation: CASSQEGDSLNEKLFF. The rearrangement links TRBV4-2 to TRBJ1-4; TRBD1 might be the D (5 bases). CDR3 length: 16 amino acids. Trimming stripped 0 bases from V and 5 bases from J, with 13 bases between. Germline loops: CDR1 LGHNA, CDR2 YNFKEQ.

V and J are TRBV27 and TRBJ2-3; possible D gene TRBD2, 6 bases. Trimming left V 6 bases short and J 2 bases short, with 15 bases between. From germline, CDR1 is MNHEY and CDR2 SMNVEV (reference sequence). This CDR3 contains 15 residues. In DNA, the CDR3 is TGTGCCAGCAGCTGGGGGACTGCGACCACAGATACGCAGTATTTT. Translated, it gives CASSWGTATTDTQYF.

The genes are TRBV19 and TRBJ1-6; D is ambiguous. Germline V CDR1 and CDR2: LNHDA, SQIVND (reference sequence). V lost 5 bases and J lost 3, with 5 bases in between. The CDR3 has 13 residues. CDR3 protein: CASSQNYNSPLHF. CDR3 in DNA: TGTGCCAGTAGTCAAAACTATAATTCACCCCTCCACTTT.